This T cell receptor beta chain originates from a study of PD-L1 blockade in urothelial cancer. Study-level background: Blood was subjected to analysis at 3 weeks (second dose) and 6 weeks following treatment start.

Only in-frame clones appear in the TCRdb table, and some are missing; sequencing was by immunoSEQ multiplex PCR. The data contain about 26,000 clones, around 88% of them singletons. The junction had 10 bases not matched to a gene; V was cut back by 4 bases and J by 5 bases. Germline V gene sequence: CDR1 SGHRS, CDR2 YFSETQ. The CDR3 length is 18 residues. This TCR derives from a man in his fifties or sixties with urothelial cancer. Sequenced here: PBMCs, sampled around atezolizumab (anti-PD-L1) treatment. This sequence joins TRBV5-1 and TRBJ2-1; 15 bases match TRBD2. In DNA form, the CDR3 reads TGCGCCAGCAGCCCGGGACTAGCGGGAGGCACAACGAACAATGAGCAGTTCTTC. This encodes CASSPGLAGGTTNNEQFF.